These T cell receptor beta chains were read from a single sample in a study of T cell responses to AZD1222 COVID-19 vaccine. The assay was immunoSEQ multiplex PCR, and TCRdb's table has in-frame clones only and misses some. This sample has about 120,000 clones, with around 90% found just once. The sequenced sample was peripheral blood, obtained 28 days after the second AZD1222 dose. The origin of the receptors is an adult who received the AZD1222 COVID-19 vaccine. The CDR3 runs from the conserved cysteine through the conserved F or W. Fields, in order: D gene, V gene, J gene, clone size, CDR3 length, CDR3 DNA, CDR3 protein. A D gene is named only where the DNA matches it firmly. Size is omitted from some rows. Given values are once, few, many or a class for expanded clones.

d_call: NA; v_call: TRBV5-1; j_call: TRBJ2-2; clone_size: NA; cdr3_length: 16; cdr3_nt: TGCGCCAGCAGCTTGGCGATATCCTGGAACACCGGGGAGCTGTTTTTT; cdr3_aa: CASSLAISWNTGELFF
d_call: NA; v_call: TRBV10-3; j_call: TRBJ1-5; clone_size: NA; cdr3_length: 14; cdr3_nt: TGTGCCATCAGCCTACGGGCCGAGGGGGAGCCCCAGCATTTT; cdr3_aa: CAISLRAEGEPQHF
d_call: TRBD2; v_call: TRBV5-4; j_call: TRBJ2-3; clone_size: NA; cdr3_length: 16; cdr3_nt: TGTGCCAGCAGCTTGGCGGGAGCGGGGCACACAGATACGCAGTATTTT; cdr3_aa: CASSLAGAGHTDTQYF
d_call: TRBD1; v_call: TRBV19; j_call: TRBJ1-2; clone_size: NA; cdr3_length: 16; cdr3_nt: TGTGCCAGTGCTCACGACCCGACAGGGGGAAGAGGTGGCTACACCTTC; cdr3_aa: CASAHDPTGGRGGYTF
d_call: NA; v_call: TRBV4-1; j_call: TRBJ2-4; clone_size: NA; cdr3_length: 17; cdr3_nt: TGCGCCAGCTCTAAATCACCGGGGGCCTCGACCAAAAACATTCAGTACTTC; cdr3_aa: CASSKSPGASTKNIQYF
d_call: NA; v_call: TRBV5-1; j_call: TRBJ2-2; clone_size: NA; cdr3_length: 14; cdr3_nt: TGCGCCAGCCGCGGGACTCAGAACACCGGGGAGCTGTTTTTT; cdr3_aa: CASRGTQNTGELFF
d_call: TRBD1; v_call: TRBV19; j_call: TRBJ1-4; clone_size: NA; cdr3_length: 15; cdr3_nt: TGTGCCAGTAGTATTCGGACAGGGCTAAATGAAAAACTGTTTTTT; cdr3_aa: CASSIRTGLNEKLFF
d_call: TRBD2; v_call: TRBV30; j_call: TRBJ2-3; clone_size: NA; cdr3_length: 13; cdr3_nt: TGTGCCTGGAGGACTAGCGGGAGCAATACGCAGTATTTT; cdr3_aa: CAWRTSGSNTQYF
d_call: NA; v_call: TRBV21-1; j_call: TRBJ1-2; clone_size: NA; cdr3_length: 17; cdr3_nt: TGTGCCAGCAGCAAAGGACGTAAGGACGGAGTCAACTATGGCTACACCTTC; cdr3_aa: CASSKGRKDGVNYGYTF
d_call: TRBD1; v_call: TRBV2; j_call: TRBJ1-4; clone_size: NA; cdr3_length: 14; cdr3_nt: TGTGCCAGCAGCGGACAGGGTGGCCGAGAAAAACTGTTTTTT; cdr3_aa: CASSGQGGREKLFF
d_call: TRBD1; v_call: TRBV3-1/TRBV3-2; j_call: TRBJ1-4; clone_size: NA; cdr3_length: 15; cdr3_nt: TGTGCCAGCAGTCTCGGGGGGACAGGGTTGGAAAAACTGTTTTTT; cdr3_aa: CASSLGGTGLEKLFF
d_call: NA; v_call: TRBV6-5; j_call: TRBJ2-7; clone_size: NA; cdr3_length: 13; cdr3_nt: TGTGCCAGCAGGGAGGGACAGACCTACGAGCAGTACTTC; cdr3_aa: CASREGQTYEQYF
d_call: NA; v_call: TRBV9; j_call: TRBJ2-2; clone_size: NA; cdr3_length: 14; cdr3_nt: TGTGCCAGCAGCTTGTCGACTGGTACCGGGGAGCTGTTTTTT; cdr3_aa: CASSLSTGTGELFF
d_call: TRBD1; v_call: TRBV5-1; j_call: TRBJ1-1; clone_size: NA; cdr3_length: 16; cdr3_nt: TGCGCCAGTGAACCCGGGACAGGGTTAATGAACACTGAAGCTTTCTTT; cdr3_aa: CASEPGTGLMNTEAFF
d_call: TRBD1; v_call: TRBV6-5; j_call: TRBJ1-1; clone_size: NA; cdr3_length: 15; cdr3_nt: TGTGCCAGCACTCACAGACAGGGCGTGGTGACTGAAGCTTTCTTT; cdr3_aa: CASTHRQGVVTEAFF
d_call: TRBD1; v_call: TRBV11-3; j_call: TRBJ2-7; clone_size: once; cdr3_length: 14; cdr3_nt: TGTGCCAGCAGCGCCCAGGGGGTCTCCTACGAGCAGTACTTC; cdr3_aa: CASSAQGVSYEQYF
d_call: NA; v_call: TRBV5-1; j_call: TRBJ2-7; clone_size: NA; cdr3_length: 11; cdr3_nt: TGCGCCAGCAGGACTGGGAACGAGCAGTACTTC; cdr3_aa: CASRTGNEQYF
d_call: TRBD2; v_call: TRBV2; j_call: TRBJ2-2; clone_size: NA; cdr3_length: 16; cdr3_nt: TGTGCCAGCAGTGTCCGGGCGGGAGCTGAAGGCGGGGAGCTGTTTTTT; cdr3_aa: CASSVRAGAEGGELFF
d_call: NA; v_call: TRBV10-3; j_call: TRBJ2-1; clone_size: NA; cdr3_length: 11; cdr3_nt: TGTGCCATCAGCGTGGCAGATGAGCAGTTCTTC; cdr3_aa: CAISVADEQFF
d_call: NA; v_call: TRBV28; j_call: TRBJ1-5; clone_size: NA; cdr3_length: 18; cdr3_nt: TGTGCCAGCAGTTCCCTGGGGACACCTGCTAGCGGCAATCAGCCCCAGCATTTT; cdr3_aa: CASSSLGTPASGNQPQHF
d_call: NA; v_call: TRBV9; j_call: TRBJ2-7; clone_size: NA; cdr3_length: 15; cdr3_nt: TGTGCCAGCAGCGTAGGTATCGGGGCCCCCTACGAGCAGTACTTC; cdr3_aa: CASSVGIGAPYEQYF
d_call: NA; v_call: TRBV7-9; j_call: TRBJ2-1; clone_size: NA; cdr3_length: 15; cdr3_nt: TGTGCCAGCAGCGCCCCTGCATACTCCTACAATGAGCAGTTCTTC; cdr3_aa: CASSAPAYSYNEQFF
d_call: NA; v_call: TRBV28; j_call: TRBJ2-1; clone_size: NA; cdr3_length: 11; cdr3_nt: TGTGCCAGCAGTTTTCGGGATGAGCAGTTCTTC; cdr3_aa: CASSFRDEQFF
d_call: TRBD2; v_call: TRBV3-1/TRBV3-2; j_call: TRBJ2-5; clone_size: NA; cdr3_length: 17; cdr3_nt: TGTGCCAGCAGCCAAGTCCCGGGACTAGCGGGGGAAGAGACCCAGTACTTC; cdr3_aa: CASSQVPGLAGEETQYF
d_call: TRBD1; v_call: TRBV6-5; j_call: TRBJ1-2; clone_size: NA; cdr3_length: 15; cdr3_nt: TGTGCCAGCAAGGAGACAGGGGCGGAAGGGTATGGCTACACCTTC; cdr3_aa: CASKETGAEGYGYTF
d_call: TRBD1; v_call: TRBV2; j_call: TRBJ2-7; clone_size: NA; cdr3_length: 13; cdr3_nt: TGTGCCAGTGACGGACAGGGTTCCTACGAGCAGTACTTC; cdr3_aa: CASDGQGSYEQYF
d_call: NA; v_call: TRBV19; j_call: TRBJ2-2; clone_size: NA; cdr3_length: 14; cdr3_nt: TGTGCCAGTAGCACACAGGGATTCCCCGGGGAGCTGTTTTTT; cdr3_aa: CASSTQGFPGELFF
d_call: NA; v_call: TRBV29-1; j_call: TRBJ1-1; clone_size: NA; cdr3_length: 12; cdr3_nt: TGCAGCGTTCAGGGGATGAACACTGAAGCTTTCTTT; cdr3_aa: CSVQGMNTEAFF
d_call: NA; v_call: TRBV5-1; j_call: TRBJ1-1; clone_size: NA; cdr3_length: 14; cdr3_nt: TGCGCCAGCAGCTTGAGCGTCCTGAACACTGAAGCTTTCTTT; cdr3_aa: CASSLSVLNTEAFF
d_call: NA; v_call: TRBV15; j_call: TRBJ1-3; clone_size: NA; cdr3_length: 15; cdr3_nt: TGTGCCACCAGCAGGTCACTCTCCGGCGGAAACACCATATATTTT; cdr3_aa: CATSRSLSGGNTIYF
d_call: NA; v_call: TRBV24-1; j_call: TRBJ1-4; clone_size: NA; cdr3_length: 16; cdr3_nt: TGTGCCACCAGTGATCCTCGCCCCAGGTCTAATGAAAAACTGTTTTTT; cdr3_aa: CATSDPRPRSNEKLFF
d_call: NA; v_call: TRBV7-9; j_call: TRBJ2-3; clone_size: once; cdr3_length: 15; cdr3_nt: TGTGCCAGCAGCTTCCGGTCCCCGAGCACAGATACGCAGTATTTT; cdr3_aa: CASSFRSPSTDTQYF
d_call: NA; v_call: TRBV6-1; j_call: TRBJ2-1; clone_size: NA; cdr3_length: 12; cdr3_nt: TGTGCCAGCAGTGAATTTGGGACTCAGCAGTTCTTC; cdr3_aa: CASSEFGTQQFF
d_call: TRBD1; v_call: TRBV11-1; j_call: TRBJ2-1; clone_size: NA; cdr3_length: 15; cdr3_nt: TGTGCCAGCAGCTTAGACAGGGGCTCCTACAATGAGCAGTTCTTC; cdr3_aa: CASSLDRGSYNEQFF
d_call: NA; v_call: TRBV18; j_call: TRBJ2-2; clone_size: NA; cdr3_length: 16; cdr3_nt: TGTGCCAGCTCACCACGGCCGGGAGAAAGCTTCGGGGAGCTGTTTTTT; cdr3_aa: CASSPRPGESFGELFF
d_call: NA; v_call: TRBV5-4; j_call: TRBJ1-2; clone_size: NA; cdr3_length: 13; cdr3_nt: TGTGCCAGCAGCTTGGGAGGGGACTATGGCTACACCTTC; cdr3_aa: CASSLGGDYGYTF
d_call: NA; v_call: TRBV29-1; j_call: TRBJ1-5; clone_size: NA; cdr3_length: 12; cdr3_nt: TGCAGCGCCCGGGACACCAATCAGCCCCAGCATTTT; cdr3_aa: CSARDTNQPQHF
d_call: TRBD1; v_call: TRBV5-1; j_call: TRBJ2-3; clone_size: once; cdr3_length: 14; cdr3_nt: TGCGCCAGCAGCGTCACAGGGGTAACAGATACGCAGTATTTT; cdr3_aa: CASSVTGVTDTQYF
d_call: NA; v_call: TRBV11-3; j_call: TRBJ1-1; clone_size: NA; cdr3_length: 14; cdr3_nt: TGTGCCAGCAGCTCGTACGGGAGGGGGACTGAAGCTTTCTTT; cdr3_aa: CASSSYGRGTEAFF
d_call: NA; v_call: TRBV28; j_call: TRBJ2-7; clone_size: NA; cdr3_length: 14; cdr3_nt: TGTGCCAGCGGAAACCTAGGGGGTTCCTACGAGCAGTACTTC; cdr3_aa: CASGNLGGSYEQYF
d_call: TRBD1; v_call: TRBV5-6; j_call: TRBJ1-1; clone_size: once; cdr3_length: 15; cdr3_nt: TGTGCCAGCAGCATCTACGACAGGGAGAACACTGAAGCTTTCTTT; cdr3_aa: CASSIYDRENTEAFF
d_call: TRBD1; v_call: TRBV2; j_call: TRBJ1-4; clone_size: NA; cdr3_length: 16; cdr3_nt: TGTGCCAGCAGCGGACAGGGGGCGGGAACTAATGAAAAACTGTTTTTT; cdr3_aa: CASSGQGAGTNEKLFF
d_call: NA; v_call: TRBV4-1; j_call: TRBJ1-5; clone_size: NA; cdr3_length: 14; cdr3_nt: TGCGCCAGCAGCCTCCTAGTCGGGAATCAGCCCCAGCATTTT; cdr3_aa: CASSLLVGNQPQHF
d_call: TRBD1; v_call: TRBV5-1; j_call: TRBJ1-2; clone_size: NA; cdr3_length: 19; cdr3_nt: TGCGCCAGCAGCAGCGAGGGCCAACAGGGGGCTGGGGGCCTCTATGGCTACACCTTC; cdr3_aa: CASSSEGQQGAGGLYGYTF
d_call: NA; v_call: TRBV3-1/TRBV3-2; j_call: TRBJ2-7; clone_size: NA; cdr3_length: 12; cdr3_nt: TGTGCCAGCAGCCAAGATTTCTACGAGCAGTACTTC; cdr3_aa: CASSQDFYEQYF
d_call: NA; v_call: TRBV29-1; j_call: TRBJ1-2; clone_size: NA; cdr3_length: 12; cdr3_nt: TGCAGCGTACAGGGTTGGGACTATGGCTACACCTTC; cdr3_aa: CSVQGWDYGYTF
d_call: TRBD1; v_call: TRBV6-5; j_call: TRBJ2-7; clone_size: NA; cdr3_length: 15; cdr3_nt: TGTGCCAGCAGCCTGCTAGCAGGGGGAGTTTACGAGCAGTACTTC; cdr3_aa: CASSLLAGGVYEQYF
d_call: TRBD1; v_call: TRBV18; j_call: TRBJ1-1; clone_size: NA; cdr3_length: 17; cdr3_nt: TGTGCCAGCTCACCTCCCCGGGGAGGGGGCAAGGATACTGAAGCTTTCTTT; cdr3_aa: CASSPPRGGGKDTEAFF
d_call: NA; v_call: TRBV4-2; j_call: TRBJ1-1; clone_size: NA; cdr3_length: 15; cdr3_nt: TGTGCCAGCAGCCAAGATTCAAGCAGTTACACTGAAGCTTTCTTT; cdr3_aa: CASSQDSSSYTEAFF
d_call: TRBD2; v_call: TRBV2; j_call: TRBJ2-4; clone_size: NA; cdr3_length: 19; cdr3_nt: TGTGCCAGCAGAAACCCTGGACTAGCGGGAGGTCTAGCCAAAAACATTCAGTACTTC; cdr3_aa: CASRNPGLAGGLAKNIQYF
d_call: NA; v_call: TRBV7-8; j_call: TRBJ1-1; clone_size: once; cdr3_length: 14; cdr3_nt: TGTGCCAGCAGCCGAGGGCAGGAGAACACTGAAGCTTTCTTT; cdr3_aa: CASSRGQENTEAFF
d_call: NA; v_call: TRBV27; j_call: TRBJ1-2; clone_size: NA; cdr3_length: 13; cdr3_nt: TGTGCCAGCAGTTTAAAAGGCCACTATGGCTACACCTTC; cdr3_aa: CASSLKGHYGYTF
d_call: TRBD1; v_call: TRBV10-3; j_call: TRBJ1-2; clone_size: NA; cdr3_length: 14; cdr3_nt: TGTGCCATCGGGGACAGGGGGGCCGACTATGGCTACACCTTC; cdr3_aa: CAIGDRGADYGYTF
d_call: NA; v_call: TRBV5-6; j_call: TRBJ2-1; clone_size: NA; cdr3_length: 13; cdr3_nt: TGTGCCAGCAGCTTGTTACTCCACAATGAGCAGTTCTTC; cdr3_aa: CASSLLLHNEQFF
d_call: NA; v_call: TRBV7-2; j_call: TRBJ1-2; clone_size: NA; cdr3_length: 16; cdr3_nt: TGTGCCAGCAGCTTAGGGTGGGGGGCCCCTAGCTATGGCTACACCTTC; cdr3_aa: CASSLGWGAPSYGYTF